Sequencing of this T cell receptor beta chain was carried out in a study of T-cell memory formation after mild COVID-19 (dated by TCRdb to the early 2020s). About the investigation overall: TCR sequence clusters from the two donors were found to be largely donor specific. In two donors, T-cell clones that expanded and contracted after mild COVID-19 were tracked by sequencing TCRalpha and TCRbeta repertoires over time. The cohort comprised two young, previously healthy adult volunteers, one female and one male.

Data came from an Illumina NovaSeq 6000. TCRalpha and TCRbeta cDNA libraries were constructed by 5'RACE with constant-segment primers, with sample barcodes and unique molecular identifiers being introduced. RNA was extracted from every sample with Trizol reagent. The libraries were amplified in two PCR steps, and the second step added a second sample barcode and Illumina TruSeq adapters. Sequencing of libraries was performed on an Illumina NovaSeq with 2 x 150 bp paired-end reads. Per the original workflow: The reads were demultiplexed and collapsed into UMI-guided consensus sequences using migec v1.2.7. Using mixcr v2.1.11, UMI consensuses were aligned to TRA and TRB V and J templates and then assembled into clonotypes. A clonotype was counted as expanded or contracted only when both edgeR and NoisET called the clonotype significant, with the noise models trained on biological replicates. For edgeR calls, the thresholds were a false discovery rate-adjusted p below 0.01 and a log2 fold-change of 1. PCA with hierarchical clustering of max-normalized trajectories of the 1000 most abundant clonotypes was used as exploratory dynamics analysis. Separately sequenced CD4+ and CD8+ repertoires were used to assign the CD4 or CD8 phenotype of responding clones. Using fastp trimming at Q25 and MiXCR clonotype assembly, TCRdb reanalyzed the public sequencing data and kept in-frame beta chains. Entries are consolidated by CDR3 protein sequence, retaining the most common genes and DNA. For this entry, the V and J calls and clone size follow TCRdb and not the study's own pipeline. This sample holds roughly 600,000 distinct CDR3 sequences; roughly 18% were observed only once. The ten largest clones capture around 12% of the sample.

Overall study results and their limits: Some responding clones were detected in pre-infection memory, suggesting pre-existing cross-reactive memory T cells joined the SARS-CoV-2 response. Balanced CD4/CD8 phenotypes were observed for clones contracting from day 15 to 85, whereas a bias towards CD4+ was observed for a second wave of clones expanding from day 15 to 37. Only a couple of mild cases were covered by the study, and larger cohorts that include severe cases with pre-infection samples were considered necessary. The second-wave clones that peaked on day 37 were not confirmed to be SARS-CoV-2 specific. Contracting CD4+ clones were located mainly in the CM and EM memory subsets, whereas CD8+ clones were found to be enriched in EMRA.

Ficoll-Paque density gradient centrifugation was used to isolate PBMCs. The CDR3, cysteine through phenylalanine, is 13 amino acids long. The kept DNA is CDR3 alone, 39 bases in frame from the first base. Per the germline V gene (reference sequence), LNHNV is the CDR1 and YYDKDF is the CDR2. The junction shows trimming of 6 bases on V and 4 bases on J, and the gene matches do not reach 3 bases of it. As to this clonotype: Its binding antigen is unknown. No qualities accompany the bases; no much larger clone lies one base away.

This clonotype originated in an adult woman who had mild COVID-19 (a few samples of this study predate the infection). The sample titles of this study are shuffled in the database, so cell type and time point are left out; the donor was told from shared clones. Source material: PBMCs or a T cell subset sorted from them (not recorded which). The V gene is TRBV15 and the J gene is TRBJ2-3; 8 junctional bases match TRBD2. CDR3 protein: CATRAGGADTQYF. The nucleotide sequence reads TGTGCCACCAGGGCGGGAGGAGCAGATACGCAGTATTTT.